This T cell receptor beta chain is drawn from a study of CD8+CD57+ T cells in acquired aplastic anemia. TCR beta VDJ and CDR3 profiles were obtained from a genomic DNA template. Via MiXCR, TCRdb re-called the reads, giving one row per CDR3 protein. The table includes around 180,000 distinct CDR3 sequences, 45% to 60% detected once. This clonotype occurred a few times. All sequencing subjects had displayed CD8+CD57+ cell expansion on flow cytometry. This receptor was identified in a human donor with aplastic anemia. Sequenced material: sorted CD4+, CD8+, or CD8+CD57+ T cells (not recorded which) from PBMCs.

CDR3 sequence reads: CASRTSGRGNTGELFF. CDR3 nucleotides: TGTGCCAGCAGGACGTCAGGGAGGGGGAACACCGGGGAGCTGTTTTTT. The chain links TRBV6-1 to TRBJ2-2; 7 bases align to TRBD2. The germline CDR1 and CDR2 sequences are MNHNS and SASEGT. The CDR3 length is 16 residues. The junction had 8 bases not matched to a gene; V was cut back by 6 bases and J by 1 base.